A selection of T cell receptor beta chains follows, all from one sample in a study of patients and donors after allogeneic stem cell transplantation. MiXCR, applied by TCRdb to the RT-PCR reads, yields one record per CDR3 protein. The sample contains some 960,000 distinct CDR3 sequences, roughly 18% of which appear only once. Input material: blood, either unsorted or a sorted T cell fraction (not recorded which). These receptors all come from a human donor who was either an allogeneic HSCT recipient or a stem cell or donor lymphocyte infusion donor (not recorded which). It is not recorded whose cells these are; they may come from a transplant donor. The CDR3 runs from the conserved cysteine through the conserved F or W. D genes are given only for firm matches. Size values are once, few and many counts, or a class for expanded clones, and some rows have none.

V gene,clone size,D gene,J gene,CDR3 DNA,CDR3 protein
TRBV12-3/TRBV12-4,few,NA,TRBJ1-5,TGTGCCAGCAGTTTTCCCGGCAGGCCCCAGCATTTT,CASSFPGRPQHF
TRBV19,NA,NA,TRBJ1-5,TGTGCCAGTAGTCCATCATCTACAGGACGTAATCAGCCCCAGCATTTT,CASSPSSTGRNQPQHF
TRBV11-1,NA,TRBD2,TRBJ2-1,TGTGCCAGCAGCTTAGGGCCGGGACTAGCGGGGAGCTCCTACAATGAGCAGTTCTTC,CASSLGPGLAGSSYNEQFF
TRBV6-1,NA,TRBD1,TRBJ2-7,TGTGCCAGCAGCCCTGGGACAGGGACCAACTACGAGCAGTACTTC,CASSPGTGTNYEQYF
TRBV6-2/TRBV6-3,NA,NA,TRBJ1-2,TGTGCCAGCAGATCGTTCGCTGCGGTAGGGTATGGCTACACCTTC,CASRSFAAVGYGYTF
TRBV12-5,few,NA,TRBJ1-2,TGTGCTAGTGGTTTGGTCAGGGAGGCTGGCTACACCTTC,CASGLVREAGYTF
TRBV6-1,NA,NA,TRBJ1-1,TGTGCCAGCAGTGGGGGGAGGAGCACTGAAGCTTTCTTT,CASSGGRSTEAFF
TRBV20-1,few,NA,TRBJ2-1,TGCAGTACTCGTAAAGGGGGGGGGAGCTCCTACAATGAGCAGTTCTTC,CSTRKGGGSSYNEQFF
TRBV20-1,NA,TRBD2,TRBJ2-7,TGCAGTGCTAGAGGTGCGGGAGGGCCGTTAGAGCAGTACTTC,CSARGAGGPLEQYF
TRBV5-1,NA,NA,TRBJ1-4,TGCGCCAGCAGCTTGAACAGGGCGGGTGAAAAACTGTTTTTT,CASSLNRAGEKLFF
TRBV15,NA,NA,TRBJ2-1,TGTGCCACCAGCAGACGGGGTAGCAATGAGCAGTTCTTC,CATSRRGSNEQFF
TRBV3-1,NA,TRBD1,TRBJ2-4,TGTGCCAGCAGCCAAGATACCGGCAGGGGGCCTGCCAAAAACATTCAGTACTTC,CASSQDTGRGPAKNIQYF
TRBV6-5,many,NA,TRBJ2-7,TGTGCCAGCAGTTACTCGGGTGCCTACGAGCAGTACTTC,CASSYSGAYEQYF
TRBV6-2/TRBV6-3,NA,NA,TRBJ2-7,TGTGCCAGCATCCAAAATTTCGAGCAGTACTTC,CASIQNFEQYF
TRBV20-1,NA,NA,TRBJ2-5,TGCAGTGCTAGTGGGGCGGATGGAGGAGAGACCCAGTACTTC,CSASGADGGETQYF
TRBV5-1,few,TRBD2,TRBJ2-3,TGCGCCAGCAGCATGTGGACTAGCGGGAGAGTGGCAGATACGCAGTATTTT,CASSMWTSGRVADTQYF
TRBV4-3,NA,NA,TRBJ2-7,TGCGCCAGCAGCCAAGTAGGTACAGCCCTCTCCTACGAGCAGTACTTC,CASSQVGTALSYEQYF
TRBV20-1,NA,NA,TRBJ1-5,TGCAGTGTACAGGCCCCCAATCAGCCCCAGCATTTT,CSVQAPNQPQHF
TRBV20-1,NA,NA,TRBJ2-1,TGCAGTGCTAGTTCTGATGGGGGGAGAGACAATGAGCAGTTCTTC,CSASSDGGRDNEQFF
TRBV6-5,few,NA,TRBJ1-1,TGTGCCAGCAGTTACCCCGCCCAGGGGCGCGGCACTGAAGCTTTCTTT,CASSYPAQGRGTEAFF
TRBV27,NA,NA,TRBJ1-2,TGTGCCAGCAGCAAGGGGTTAAGTGGGTTCAACTATGGCTACACCTTC,CASSKGLSGFNYGYTF
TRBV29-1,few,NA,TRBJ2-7,TGCAGCGCCACAGCGCCCAGCGGCTACGAGCAGTACTTC,CSATAPSGYEQYF
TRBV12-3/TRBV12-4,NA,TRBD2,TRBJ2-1,TGTGCCAGCAGCTGGGGACTAGCGGGCGATGAGCAGTTCTTC,CASSWGLAGDEQFF
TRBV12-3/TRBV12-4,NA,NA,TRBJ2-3,TGTGCCAGCAGTTTAGCAGGACAGCACCTCACAGATACGCAGTATTTT,CASSLAGQHLTDTQYF
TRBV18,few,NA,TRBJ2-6,TGTGCCAGCTCACCTAGGGGGGCTGGGGCCAACGTCCTGACTTTC,CASSPRGAGANVLTF
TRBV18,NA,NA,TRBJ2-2,TGTGCCAGCTCACCGTCGGTCGCCGGGGAGCTGTTTTTT,CASSPSVAGELFF
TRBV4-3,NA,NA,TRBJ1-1,TGCGCCAGCAGCCAAGATCCGGGGGGGAACACTGAAGCTTTCTTT,CASSQDPGGNTEAFF
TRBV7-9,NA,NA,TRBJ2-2,TGTGCCAGCAGCCTAAGAACAGGCTCCCCCGGGGAGCTGTTTTTT,CASSLRTGSPGELFF
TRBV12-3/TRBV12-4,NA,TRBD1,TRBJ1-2,TGTGCCAGCAGTTTAAGGGGGCGGACAGGTCTGTCTGGCTACACCTTC,CASSLRGRTGLSGYTF
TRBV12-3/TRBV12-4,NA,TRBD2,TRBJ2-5,TGTGCCAGCAGGGTGGCTAGCGGAGGGGCCCAGTACTTC,CASRVASGGAQYF
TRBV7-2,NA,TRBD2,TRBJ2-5,TGTGCCAGCAGCCCCGGGGCTAGCGGGGGAGAGACCCAGTACTTC,CASSPGASGGETQYF
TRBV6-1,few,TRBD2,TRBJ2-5,TGTGCCAGCAGTAAAACTAGCGACACGGGAGAGACCCAGTACTTC,CASSKTSDTGETQYF
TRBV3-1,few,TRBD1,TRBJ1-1,TGTGCCAGCAGCCATCCGACAGGGGGCAAGAGGAACACTGAAGCTTTCTTT,CASSHPTGGKRNTEAFF
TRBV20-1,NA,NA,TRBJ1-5,TGCAGTGCTAGAGTCCCGGGCAGGGTAGGTCAGCCCCAGCATTTT,CSARVPGRVGQPQHF
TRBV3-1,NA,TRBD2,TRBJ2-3,TGTGCCAGCAGCCAACTGACTAGCGGAGATACGCAGTATTTT,CASSQLTSGDTQYF
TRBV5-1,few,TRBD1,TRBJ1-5,TGCGCCAGCAGCCCGAAACGACAGGGAGCTGAGCCCCAGCATTTT,CASSPKRQGAEPQHF
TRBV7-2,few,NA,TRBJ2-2,TGTGCCAGCAGCCGAGACGGGGGCACCGGGGAGCTGTTTTTT,CASSRDGGTGELFF
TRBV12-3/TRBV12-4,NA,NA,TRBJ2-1,TGTGCCAGCAGTTTAAAGGGGAATCATGAGCAGTTCTTC,CASSLKGNHEQFF
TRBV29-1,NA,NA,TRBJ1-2,TGCAGCGTTGAAGGGGCAGGGCTTCATGGCTACACCTTC,CSVEGAGLHGYTF
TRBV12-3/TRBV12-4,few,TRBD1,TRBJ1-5,TGTGCCAGCAGTCACAAAATAGGGACAGCTTTCAATCAGCCCCAGCATTTT,CASSHKIGTAFNQPQHF
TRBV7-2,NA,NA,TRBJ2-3,TGTGCCAGCAGCCCTAATAGGCGTCAATGGGATTTT,CASSPNRRQWDF